Described below is a single TCR beta chain sequence and its context. Its antigen is currently unknown. This sample stems from a study of graft-versus-host responses after intestinal transplantation. The CDR3 is 15 amino acids. Trimming took off 1 base at V and 0 bases at J, with 7 bases between the two ends. Per germline, CDR1 LGHNA and CDR2 YNFKEQ. This table comes from immunoSEQ multiplex PCR, and its TCRdb copy is limited to in-frame clones, with some not included. The table lists over 80,000 clones, roughly 91% of them singletons. Notes on the study in general: GvH clones were identified in recipient marrow, with some first appearing in ileum or blood.

The receptor's source is a human donor who was the organ donor for an intestinal transplant. The sequencing used unstimulated CD4+ T cells sorted from spleen or lymph node cells, collected before transplant. The rearrangement uses TRBV4-2 and TRBJ1-5; no definite D call. For the CDR3, the DNA is TGTGCCAGCAGCCAAGTCCTATCTAGCAATCAGCCCCAGCATTTT. Its translation: CASSQVLSSNQPQHF.